This passage covers 10 T cell receptor beta chains from one sample sequenced in a study of blood T cell repertoires in COVID-19. Repertoires were generated with immunoSEQ multiplex PCR, while TCRdb's copy carries only in-frame clones and drops some. The profile shows more than 300,000 clones, around 91% of them singletons. The sequencing sample was made of peripheral blood. Source of these receptors: a middle-aged woman with COVID-19, enrolled during active disease.

The chain employs TRBV12-3 or TRBV12-4 and TRBJ1-2; D gene unclear. With 5 bases removed from V and 7 bases from J, the gap between germline ends came to 11 bases. The CDR3 is made up of 12 amino acids. CDR3 amino acids: CASSPPIAGYTF. Here the CDR3 DNA reads TGTGCCAGCAGTCCCCCCATAGCTGGCTACACCTTC.

This chain uses TRBV7-3 with TRBJ2-5; D unresolved. Germline values: CDR1 SGHTA, CDR2 FQGTGA. Trimming stripped 4 bases from V and 2 bases from J, with 8 bases between. The CDR3 length is 13 residues. The CDR3 spells CASSSSRQETQYF. As DNA, the CDR3 is TGTGCCAGCAGCTCGTCGCGTCAAGAGACCCAGTACTTC.

This chain links TRBV30 with TRBJ2-7; D might be TRBD1 (5 bases). With 2 bases removed from V and 2 bases from J, the gap between germline ends came to 7 bases. This CDR3 has 12 residues. Germline V lookup: CDR1 GTSNPN, CDR2 SVGIG (reference sequence). The CDR3 spells CAWSQGAYEQYF. CDR3 DNA: TGTGCCTGGAGTCAGGGCGCCTACGAGCAGTACTTC.

The J gene is TRBJ1-2, the V gene TRBV4-1; D uncertain. V shed 2 bases and J shed 8 bases, with 9 bases lying between them. Per germline, CDR1 MGHRA and CDR2 YSYEKL. The CDR3 is made up of 12 amino acids. This chain's CDR3 is CASSQLTSGYTF. As DNA, the CDR3 is TGCGCCAGCAGCCAATTGACTTCCGGCTACACCTTC.

The J gene is TRBJ1-1, the V gene TRBV7-3, with 7 bases fitting TRBD1. V gave up 5 bases and J gave up 1 base; unmatched junction bases: 7. CDR1 is SGHTA, CDR2 FQGTGA, per germline. This CDR3 is built from 15 residues. CDR3 sequence: CASSPSQGWNTEAFF. The CDR3, as DNA: TGTGCCAGCAGCCCTTCACAGGGGTGGAACACTGAAGCTTTCTTT. Full variable domain (outside the CDR3, taken from reference TRBV7-3 and TRBJ1-1): GAGVSQTPSNKVTEKGKYVELRCDPISGHTALYWYRQSLGQGPEFLIYFQGTGAADDSGLPNDRFFAVRPEGSVSTLKIQRTERGDSAVYLCASSPSQGWNTEAFFGQGTRLTVV.

The rearrangement links TRBV6-6 to TRBJ1-1; no definite D call. Per germline, CDR1 MNHNY and CDR2 SVGAGI (reference sequence). CDR3 length equals 15 residues. Trimming shortened V by 4 bases and J by 5 bases, and 17 bases separated the two germline ends. CDR3 loop: CASSSVIPGGTEAFF. CDR3 in DNA: TGTGCCAGCAGTTCCGTCATACCCGGAGGGACTGAAGCTTTCTTT.

The V call is TRBV7-9, the J call TRBJ1-2; TRBD1 matches 7 bases. V lost 5 bases, J lost 8 bases, and 14 bases stayed unmatched. Germline-derived CDR1 and CDR2 are SEHNR and FQNEAQ (reference sequence). CDR3 size: 15 residues. The CDR3 protein is CASSVDRVGLWGYTF. CDR3 in DNA: TGTGCCAGCAGCGTCGACAGGGTGGGCCTATGGGGCTACACCTTC.

The rearrangement links TRBV5-1 to TRBJ1-5; D not certain. In germline, CDR1 is SGHRS, CDR2 YFSETQ. The ends were cut back, 8 bases at V and 2 bases at J, with 14 bases in the middle. The length of the CDR3 is 14 residues. In DNA, the CDR3 is TGCGCCAGTTCCGAGGGTGGCGGCAATCAGCCCCAGCATTTT. Translation: CASSEGGGNQPQHF.

The chain carries TRBV19 and TRBJ1-2; D perhaps matches TRBD1 (5 bases). The CDR3 is 17 amino acids. The germline V gene has CDR1 LNHDA and CDR2 SQIVND (reference sequence). Trimming took 1 base from V and 2 from J, leaving 17 bases between them. The CDR3 sequence is CASSIGPTGLKNYGYTF. CDR3 DNA sequence: TGTGCCAGTAGTATAGGTCCTACGGGACTAAAGAACTATGGCTACACCTTC.

V is TRBV27 and J is TRBJ2-3, with 7 bases fitting TRBD1. The CDR3 is made up of 19 amino acids. V shed 6 bases, J shed 0 bases, and the junction held 18 bases outside the gene matches. Germline V lookup: CDR1 MNHEY, CDR2 SMNVEV (reference sequence). The CDR3 spells CASRRRQGSRHPSTDTQYF. The CDR3 DNA reads TGTGCCAGCAGAAGGAGACAGGGATCTCGCCATCCTAGCACAGATACGCAGTATTTT.